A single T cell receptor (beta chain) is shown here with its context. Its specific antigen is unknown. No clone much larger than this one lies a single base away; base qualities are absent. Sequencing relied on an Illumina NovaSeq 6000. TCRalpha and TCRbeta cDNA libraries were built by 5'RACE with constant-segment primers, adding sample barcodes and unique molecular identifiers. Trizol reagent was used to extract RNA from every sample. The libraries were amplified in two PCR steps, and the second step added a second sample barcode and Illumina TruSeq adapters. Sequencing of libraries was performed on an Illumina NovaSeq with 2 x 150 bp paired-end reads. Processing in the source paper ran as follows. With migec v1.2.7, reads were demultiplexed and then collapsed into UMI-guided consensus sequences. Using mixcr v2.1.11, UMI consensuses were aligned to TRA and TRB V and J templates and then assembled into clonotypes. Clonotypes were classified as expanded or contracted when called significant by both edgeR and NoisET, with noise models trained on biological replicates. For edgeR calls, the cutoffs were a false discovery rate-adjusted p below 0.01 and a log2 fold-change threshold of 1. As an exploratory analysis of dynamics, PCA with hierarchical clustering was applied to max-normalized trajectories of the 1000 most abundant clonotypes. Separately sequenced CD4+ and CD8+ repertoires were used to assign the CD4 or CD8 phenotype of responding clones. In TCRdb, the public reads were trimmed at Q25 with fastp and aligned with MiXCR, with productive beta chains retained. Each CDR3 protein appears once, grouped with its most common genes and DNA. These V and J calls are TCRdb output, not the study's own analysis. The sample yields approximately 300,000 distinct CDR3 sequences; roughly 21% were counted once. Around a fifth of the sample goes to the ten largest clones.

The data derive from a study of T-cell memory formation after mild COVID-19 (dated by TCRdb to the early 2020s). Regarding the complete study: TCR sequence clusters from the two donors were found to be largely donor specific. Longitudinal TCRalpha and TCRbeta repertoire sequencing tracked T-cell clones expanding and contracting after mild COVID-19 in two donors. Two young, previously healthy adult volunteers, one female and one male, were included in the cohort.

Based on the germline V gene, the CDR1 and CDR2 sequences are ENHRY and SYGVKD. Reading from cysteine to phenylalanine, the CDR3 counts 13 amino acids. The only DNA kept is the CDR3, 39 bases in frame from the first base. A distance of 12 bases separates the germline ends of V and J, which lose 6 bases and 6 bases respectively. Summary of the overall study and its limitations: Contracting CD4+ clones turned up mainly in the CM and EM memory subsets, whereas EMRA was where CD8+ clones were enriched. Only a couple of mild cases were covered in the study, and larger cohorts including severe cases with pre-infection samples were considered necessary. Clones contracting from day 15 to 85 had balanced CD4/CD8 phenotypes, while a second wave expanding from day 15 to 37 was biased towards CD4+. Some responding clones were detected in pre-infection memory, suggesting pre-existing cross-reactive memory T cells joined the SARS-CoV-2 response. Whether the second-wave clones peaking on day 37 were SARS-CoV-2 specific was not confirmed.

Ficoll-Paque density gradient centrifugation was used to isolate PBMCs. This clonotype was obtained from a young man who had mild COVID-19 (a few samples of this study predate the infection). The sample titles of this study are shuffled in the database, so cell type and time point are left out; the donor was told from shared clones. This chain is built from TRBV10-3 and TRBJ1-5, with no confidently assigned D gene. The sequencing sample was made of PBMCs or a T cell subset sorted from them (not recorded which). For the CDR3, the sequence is CAIRTGGGQPQHF. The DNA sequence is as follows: TGTGCCATCAGGACGGGCGGTGGTCAGCCCCAGCATTTT.